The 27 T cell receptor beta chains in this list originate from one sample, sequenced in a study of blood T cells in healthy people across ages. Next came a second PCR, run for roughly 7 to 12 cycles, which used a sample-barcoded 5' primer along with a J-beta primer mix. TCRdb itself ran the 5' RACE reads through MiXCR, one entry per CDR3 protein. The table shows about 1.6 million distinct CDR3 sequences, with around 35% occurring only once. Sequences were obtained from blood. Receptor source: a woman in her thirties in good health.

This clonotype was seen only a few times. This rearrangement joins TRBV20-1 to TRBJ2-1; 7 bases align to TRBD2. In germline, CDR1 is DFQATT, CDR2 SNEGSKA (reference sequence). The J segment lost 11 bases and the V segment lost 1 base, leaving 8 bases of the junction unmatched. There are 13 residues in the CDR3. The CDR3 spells CSARASGPLKQFF. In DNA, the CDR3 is TGCAGTGCTAGAGCTAGCGGACCTCTTAAGCAGTTCTTC.

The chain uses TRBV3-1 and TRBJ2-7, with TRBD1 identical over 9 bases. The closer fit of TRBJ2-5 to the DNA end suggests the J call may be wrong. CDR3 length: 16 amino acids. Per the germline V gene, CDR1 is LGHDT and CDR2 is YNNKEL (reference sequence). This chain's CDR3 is CASSQVGTGLTETQYF. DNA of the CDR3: TGTGCCAGCAGCCAAGTCGGGACAGGGCTTACAGAGACCCAGTACTTC.

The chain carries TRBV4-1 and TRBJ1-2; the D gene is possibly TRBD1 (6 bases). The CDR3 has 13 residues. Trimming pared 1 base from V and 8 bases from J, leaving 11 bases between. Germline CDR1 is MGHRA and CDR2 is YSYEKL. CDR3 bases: TGCGCCAGCAGCCAAGGACAGGCTTCGGGCTACACCTTC. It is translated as CASSQGQASGYTF.

DNA for the CDR3: TGTGCCAGTAAAGGGCCGAACACCGGGGAGCTGTTTTTT. It is translated as CASKGPNTGELFF. The chain recombines TRBV6-1 with TRBJ2-2; no firm D call. This CDR3 is built from 13 residues. V was pared by 9 bases and J by 0 bases, with 8 bases between. In germline, CDR1 is MNHNS, CDR2 SASEGT.

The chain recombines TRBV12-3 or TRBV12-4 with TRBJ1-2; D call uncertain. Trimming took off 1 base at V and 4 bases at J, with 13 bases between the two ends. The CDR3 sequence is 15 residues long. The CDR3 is CASSLVSRAAYGYTF. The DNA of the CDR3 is TGTGCCAGCAGTTTAGTATCTAGGGCAGCCTATGGCTACACCTTC.

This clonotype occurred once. The CDR3 bases are TGTGCCAGCAACCGGCCGGGACCTCAAGAGACCCAGTACTTC. It translates to CASNRPGPQETQYF. The V gene is TRBV5-4, the J gene TRBJ2-5, with D perhaps being TRBD1 or TRBD2 (5 bases each). CDR1 and CDR2 (germline): SGHNT, YYREEE (reference sequence). Trimming stripped 6 bases from V and 2 bases from J, with 14 bases between. The CDR3 runs to 14 residues.

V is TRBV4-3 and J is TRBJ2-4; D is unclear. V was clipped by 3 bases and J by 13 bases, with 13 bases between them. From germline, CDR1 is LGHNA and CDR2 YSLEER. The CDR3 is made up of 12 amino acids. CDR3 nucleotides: TGCGCCAGCAGCCAGTGGGGTCGAGAGCAGTACTTC. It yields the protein CASSQWGREQYF.

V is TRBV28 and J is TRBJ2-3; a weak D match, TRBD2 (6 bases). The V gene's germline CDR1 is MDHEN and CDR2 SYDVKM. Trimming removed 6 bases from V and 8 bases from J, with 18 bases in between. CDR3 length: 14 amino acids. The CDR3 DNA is TGTGCCAGCAGCCCCGACCTAGCGAAGGGTACGCAGTATTTT. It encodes CASSPDLAKGTQYF.

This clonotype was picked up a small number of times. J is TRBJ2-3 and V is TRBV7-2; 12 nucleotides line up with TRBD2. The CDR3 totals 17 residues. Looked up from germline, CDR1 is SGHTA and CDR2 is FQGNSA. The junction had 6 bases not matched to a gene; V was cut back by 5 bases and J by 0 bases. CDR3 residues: CASSQLAGGPSTDTQYF. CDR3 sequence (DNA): TGTGCCAGCAGCCAGCTAGCGGGAGGGCCAAGCACAGATACGCAGTATTTT.

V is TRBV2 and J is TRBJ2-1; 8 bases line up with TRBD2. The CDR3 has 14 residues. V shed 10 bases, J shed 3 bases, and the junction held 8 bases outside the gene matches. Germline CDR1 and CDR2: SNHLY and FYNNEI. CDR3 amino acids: CAKTSGSLYNEQFF. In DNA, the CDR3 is TGTGCCAAGACGAGCGGGAGTCTCTACAATGAGCAGTTCTTC.

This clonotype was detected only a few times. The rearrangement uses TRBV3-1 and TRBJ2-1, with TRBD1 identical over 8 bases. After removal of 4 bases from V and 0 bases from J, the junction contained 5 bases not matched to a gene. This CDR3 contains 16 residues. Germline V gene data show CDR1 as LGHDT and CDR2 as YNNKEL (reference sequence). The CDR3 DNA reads TGTGCCAGCAGCCTCTTCACAGGGGGCTCCTACAATGAGCAGTTCTTC. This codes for CASSLFTGGSYNEQFF.

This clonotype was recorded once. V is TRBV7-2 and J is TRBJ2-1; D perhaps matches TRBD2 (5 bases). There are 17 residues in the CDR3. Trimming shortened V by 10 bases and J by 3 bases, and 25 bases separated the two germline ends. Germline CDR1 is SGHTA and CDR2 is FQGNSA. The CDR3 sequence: CANTLLGSGIFYNEQFF. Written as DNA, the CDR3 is TGTGCCAACACCCTCCTGGGCAGCGGAATCTTCTACAATGAGCAGTTCTTC.

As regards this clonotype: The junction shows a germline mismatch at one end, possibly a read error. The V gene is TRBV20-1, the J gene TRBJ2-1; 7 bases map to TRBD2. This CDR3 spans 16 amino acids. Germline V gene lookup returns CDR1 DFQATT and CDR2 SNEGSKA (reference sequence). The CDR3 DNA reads TGCAGTGCTAAGTCAGCAGGCGGGAGCTCCCACAATGAGCAGTTCTTC. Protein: CSAKSAGGSSHNEQFF.

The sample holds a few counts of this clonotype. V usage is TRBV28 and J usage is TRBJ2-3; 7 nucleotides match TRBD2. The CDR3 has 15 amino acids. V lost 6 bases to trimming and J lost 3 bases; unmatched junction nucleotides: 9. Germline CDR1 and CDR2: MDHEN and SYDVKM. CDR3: CASSPMGEGTDTQYF. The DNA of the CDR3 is TGTGCCAGCAGCCCCATGGGGGAGGGGACAGATACGCAGTATTTT. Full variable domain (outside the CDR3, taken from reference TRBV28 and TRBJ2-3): DVKVTQSSRYLVKRTGEKVFLECVQDMDHENMFWYRQDPGLGLRLIYFSYDVKMKEKGDIPEGYSVSREKKERFSLILESASTNQTSMYLCASSPMGEGTDTQYFGPGTRLTVL.

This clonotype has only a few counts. CDR3 sequence reads: CASTYRTSGLRETQYF. The CDR3 DNA is TGTGCCAGCACCTACCGAACTAGCGGGTTGCGCGAGACCCAGTACTTC. The rearrangement uses TRBV6-6 and TRBJ2-5; 9 bases are a match to TRBD2. CDR1 is MNHNY, CDR2 SVGAGI, per germline (reference sequence). The CDR3 extends over 16 amino acids. J gave up 5 bases and V 7 bases, and 14 bases lay outside the gene matches.

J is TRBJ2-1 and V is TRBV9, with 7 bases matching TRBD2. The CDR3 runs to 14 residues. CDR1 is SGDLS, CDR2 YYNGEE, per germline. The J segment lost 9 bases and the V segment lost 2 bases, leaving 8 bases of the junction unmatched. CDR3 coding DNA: TGTGCCAGCAGCGTCGGGGGAGGGCCGATTGAGCAGTTCTTC. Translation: CASSVGGGPIEQFF.

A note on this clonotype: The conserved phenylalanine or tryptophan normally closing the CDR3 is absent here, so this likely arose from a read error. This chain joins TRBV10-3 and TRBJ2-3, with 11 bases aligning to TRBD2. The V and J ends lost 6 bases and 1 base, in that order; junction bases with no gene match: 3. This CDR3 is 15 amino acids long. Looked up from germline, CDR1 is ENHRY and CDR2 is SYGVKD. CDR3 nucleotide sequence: TGTGCCATCAGGCTAGCGGGAGGTGGCACAGATACGCAGTATTGT. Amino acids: CAIRLAGGGTDTQYC.

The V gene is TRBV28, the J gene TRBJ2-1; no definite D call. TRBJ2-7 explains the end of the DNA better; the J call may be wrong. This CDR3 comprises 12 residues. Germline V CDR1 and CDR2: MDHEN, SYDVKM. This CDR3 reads CASGTNSYEQYF. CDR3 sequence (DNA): TGTGCCAGCGGAACAAATTCCTACGAGCAGTACTTC.

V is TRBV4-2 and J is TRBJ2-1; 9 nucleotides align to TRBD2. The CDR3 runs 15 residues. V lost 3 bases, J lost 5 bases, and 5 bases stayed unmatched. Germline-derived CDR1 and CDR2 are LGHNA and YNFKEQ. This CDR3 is CASSHLAGPDNEQFF. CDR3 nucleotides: TGTGCCAGCAGCCACCTAGCGGGGCCAGACAATGAGCAGTTCTTC.

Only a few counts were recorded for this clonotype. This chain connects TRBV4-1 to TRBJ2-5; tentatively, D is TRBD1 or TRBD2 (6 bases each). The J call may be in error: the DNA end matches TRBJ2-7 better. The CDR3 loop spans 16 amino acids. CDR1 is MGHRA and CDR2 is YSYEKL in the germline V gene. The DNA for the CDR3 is TGCGCCAGCAGCCAAGTGTGGGGGGCCACCGACTACGAGCAGTACTTC. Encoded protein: CASSQVWGATDYEQYF.

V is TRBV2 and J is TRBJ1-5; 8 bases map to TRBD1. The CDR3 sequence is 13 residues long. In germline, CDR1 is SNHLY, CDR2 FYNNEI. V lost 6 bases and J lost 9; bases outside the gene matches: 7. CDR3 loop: CASSIQGARPQHF. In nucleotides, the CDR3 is TGTGCCAGCAGCATTCAGGGGGCTCGGCCCCAGCATTTT. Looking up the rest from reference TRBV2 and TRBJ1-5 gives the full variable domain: EPEVTQTPSHQVTQMGQEVILRCVPISNHLYFYWYRQILGQKVEFLVSFYNNEISEKSEIFDDQFSVERPDGSNFTLKIRSTKLEDSAMYFCASSIQGARPQHFGDGTRLSIL.

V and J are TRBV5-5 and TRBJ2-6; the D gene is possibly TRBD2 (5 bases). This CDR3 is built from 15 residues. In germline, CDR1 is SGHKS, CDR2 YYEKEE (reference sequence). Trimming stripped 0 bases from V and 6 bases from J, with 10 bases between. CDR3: CASSLGTAMANVLTF. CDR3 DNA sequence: TGTGCCAGCAGCTTGGGGACTGCTATGGCCAACGTCCTGACTTTC.

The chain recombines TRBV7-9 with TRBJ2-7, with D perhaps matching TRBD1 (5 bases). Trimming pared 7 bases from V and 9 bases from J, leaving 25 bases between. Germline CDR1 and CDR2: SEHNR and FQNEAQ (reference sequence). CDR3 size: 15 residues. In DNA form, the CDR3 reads TGTGCCAGCAACGGAGCCGATGGGGCTCCTTGGGGGCAGTACTTC. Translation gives CASNGADGAPWGQYF.

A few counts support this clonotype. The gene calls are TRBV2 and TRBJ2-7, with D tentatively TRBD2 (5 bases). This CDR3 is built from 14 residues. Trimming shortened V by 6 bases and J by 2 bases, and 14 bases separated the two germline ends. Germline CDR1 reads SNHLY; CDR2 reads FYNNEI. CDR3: CASRNYLEAYEQYF. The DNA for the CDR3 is TGTGCCAGCAGAAATTATTTGGAGGCCTACGAGCAGTACTTC.

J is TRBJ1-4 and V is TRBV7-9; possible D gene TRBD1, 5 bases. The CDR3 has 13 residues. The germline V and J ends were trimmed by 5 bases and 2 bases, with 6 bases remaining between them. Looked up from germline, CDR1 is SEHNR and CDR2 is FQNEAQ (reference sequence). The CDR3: CASSRQTNEKLFF. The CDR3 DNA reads TGTGCCAGCAGCCGACAGACTAATGAAAAACTGTTTTTT.

CDR3 loop: CASSRQQDSTDTQYF. The CDR3, as DNA: TGTGCCAGCAGCCGGCAGCAGGATAGTACAGATACGCAGTATTTT. The V gene is TRBV5-4, the J gene TRBJ2-3; D is undetermined. V was pared by 4 bases and J by 3 bases, with 15 bases between. The CDR3 is 15 residues long. CDR1 is SGHNT, CDR2 YYREEE, per germline (reference sequence).

The CDR3 DNA follows: TGTGCCAGCAGTCCCCGAGGAGCGGGGCTATACGAGCAGTACTTC. This encodes CASSPRGAGLYEQYF. The rearrangement uses TRBV27 and TRBJ2-7, with 7 bases identical to TRBD2. Germline CDR1 MNHEY, CDR2 SMNVEV (reference sequence). The CDR3 is 15 residues long. With V trimmed by 5 bases and J by 4 bases, 11 bases remained unmatched.